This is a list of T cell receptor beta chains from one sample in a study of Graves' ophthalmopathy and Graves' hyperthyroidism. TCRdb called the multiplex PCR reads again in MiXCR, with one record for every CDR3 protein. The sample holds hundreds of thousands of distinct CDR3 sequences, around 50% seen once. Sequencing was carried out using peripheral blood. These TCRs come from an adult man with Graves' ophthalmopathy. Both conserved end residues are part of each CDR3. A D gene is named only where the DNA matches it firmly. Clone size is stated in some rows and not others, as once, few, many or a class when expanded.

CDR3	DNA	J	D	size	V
CASSPDRETEAFF	TGTGCCAGCAGCCCCGACAGGGAAACTGAAGCTTTCTTT	TRBJ1-1	TRBD1	many	TRBV7-2
CASSDPRTGELFF	TGTGCCAGCAGCGACCCGAGGACCGGGGAGCTGTTTTTT	TRBJ2-2	.	.	TRBV9
CASSGAGQAGEKLFF	TGCGCCAGCAGCGGCGCGGGACAGGCGGGCGAAAAACTGTTTTTT	TRBJ1-4	TRBD1	.	TRBV10-2
CASTLRTDTPETQYF	TGTGCCAGCACCCTTCGGACAGACACCCCAGAGACCCAGTACTTC	TRBJ2-5	.	few	TRBV2
CSARDARGVGYTF	TGCAGTGCTAGAGATGCGAGGGGGGTTGGCTACACCTTC	TRBJ1-2	.	few	TRBV20-1
CSASRTVNQPQHF	TGCAGTGCTAGCAGGACTGTAAATCAGCCCCAGCATTTT	TRBJ1-5	.	.	TRBV20-1
CSVEAPQGVYGYTF	TGCAGCGTTGAAGCCCCACAGGGAGTCTATGGCTACACCTTC	TRBJ1-2	.	.	TRBV29-1
CASSLTSGRGTGELFF	TGTGCCAGCAGTCTTACTAGCGGGAGGGGCACCGGGGAGCTGTTTTTT	TRBJ2-2	TRBD2	.	TRBV2
CASSPEGGGRQETQYF	TGTGCCAGCAGCCCAGAGGGCGGGGGCCGACAAGAGACCCAGTACTTC	TRBJ2-5	.	many	TRBV7-9
CASSPLTAQETQYF	TGTGCCAGCAGCCCCCTGACAGCACAAGAGACCCAGTACTTC	TRBJ2-5	.	few	TRBV6-1
CASSEWNRGYEQYF	TGTGCCAGCAGTGAATGGAACAGGGGGTACGAGCAGTACTTC	TRBJ2-7	TRBD1	.	TRBV25-1
CASSKIQDRGRNQPQHF	TGTGCCAGCAGTAAGATTCAGGACAGGGGACGCAATCAGCCCCAGCATTTT	TRBJ1-5	TRBD1	few	TRBV2
CASSLVGSRGTDTQYF	TGTGCCAGCAGCTTAGTCGGCTCCCGGGGTACAGATACGCAGTATTTT	TRBJ2-3	.	.	TRBV7-2
CSVEGLAGGNYEQYF	TGCAGCGTTGAAGGTCTAGCGGGAGGAAACTACGAGCAGTACTTC	TRBJ2-7	TRBD2	.	TRBV29-1
CASSIDLRQSNTGELFF	TGTGCCAGTAGTATAGATCTCAGGCAAAGCAACACCGGGGAGCTGTTTTTT	TRBJ2-2	.	.	TRBV19
CASSPGPMGTEAFF	TGTGCCAGCAGCCCAGGACCCATGGGTACTGAAGCTTTCTTT	TRBJ1-1	.	.	TRBV11-3
CANRLAENTGELFF	TGTGCCAACCGACTAGCGGAGAACACCGGGGAGCTGTTTTTT	TRBJ2-2	TRBD2	.	TRBV10-3
CASSGAGSQPQHF	TGTGCCAGCAGTGGGGCGGGGAGTCAGCCCCAGCATTTT	TRBJ1-5	.	few	TRBV9
CASSYSRTGAHNSPLHF	TGTGCCAGCAGTTACTCGCGGACAGGGGCCCATAATTCACCCCTCCACTTT	TRBJ1-6	TRBD1	.	TRBV6-5
CASRTDLGTEAFF	TGTGCCAGCCGGACCGACTTGGGCACTGAAGCTTTCTTT	TRBJ1-1	.	many	TRBV7-9